This note documents a single T cell receptor (beta chain) sequence. The sample is drawn from a study of blood T cell repertoires in COVID-19. TCRdb's table, derived via immunoSEQ multiplex PCR, lists solely in-frame clones and lacks some. The table lists 200,000 to 300,000 clones, roughly 86% of them singletons. J gave up 3 bases and V 2 bases, and 6 bases lay outside the gene matches. Per germline, CDR1 SGHRS and CDR2 YFSETQ. The CDR3 has 17 residues. The rearrangement links TRBV5-1 to TRBJ2-2; 11 nucleotides align to TRBD2. The sequence was obtained from a man aged 50 to 60 with acute or convalescent COVID-19. The sample was peripheral blood. This CDR3 reads CASSFTSGSVDTGELFF. CDR3 sequence (DNA): TGCGCCAGCAGCTTTACTAGCGGGAGCGTGGACACCGGGGAGCTGTTTTTT.